The present T cell receptor beta chain was sequenced within a study of blood T cell repertoires in COVID-19. This clone was counted only a few times. The CDR3 extends over 15 amino acids. V shed 2 bases and J 4 bases; nucleotides not matched to a gene: 3. Germline CDR1 is MNHEY and CDR2 is SMNVEV (reference sequence). Participant reports of clinical history set cohort assignment. Cohort 3 donors were reported recovered after two negative PCRs, clearance, or symptom resolution. The authors' processing: Estimation of nucleated cell counts relied on the amplification of reference gene primers. The data were produced by immunoSEQ multiplex PCR, yet TCRdb's version contains in-frame clones alone and is incomplete. Clone size and the V and J calls come from that table; the DNA yielded D and trimming. The sample includes about 280,000 clones, 85% seen only once; the top ten take 2.5% to 3%.

Input material: PBMCs or T cells enriched from blood (not recorded which). The receptor comes from a woman aged 50 to 60 who had recovered from COVID-19. This sequence joins TRBV27 and TRBJ2-1; 9 positions agree with TRBD2. DNA for the CDR3: TGTGCCAGCAGTTTAGCGGGGGGGAGATACAATGAGCAGTTCTTC. Translating gives CASSLAGGRYNEQFF.